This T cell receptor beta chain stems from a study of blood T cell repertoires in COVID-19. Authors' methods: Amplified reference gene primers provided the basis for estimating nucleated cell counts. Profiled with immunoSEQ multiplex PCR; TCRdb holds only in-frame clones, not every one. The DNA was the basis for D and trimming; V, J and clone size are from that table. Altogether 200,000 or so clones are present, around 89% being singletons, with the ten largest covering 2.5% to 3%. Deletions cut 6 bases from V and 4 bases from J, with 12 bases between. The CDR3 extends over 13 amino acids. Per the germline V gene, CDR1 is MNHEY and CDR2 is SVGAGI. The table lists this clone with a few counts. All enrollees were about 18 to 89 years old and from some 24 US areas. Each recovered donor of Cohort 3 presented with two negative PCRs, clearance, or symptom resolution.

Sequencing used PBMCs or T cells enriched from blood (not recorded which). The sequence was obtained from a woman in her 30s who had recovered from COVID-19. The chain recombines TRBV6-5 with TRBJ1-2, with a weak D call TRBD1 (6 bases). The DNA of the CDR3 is TGTGCCAGCAGCGACGACAGGTTCTATGGCTACACCTTC. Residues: CASSDDRFYGYTF.